Listed here are 21 T cell receptor beta chains from one sample, sequenced in a study of cytomegalovirus exposure and HLA in healthy donors. Clones were sequenced by immunoSEQ multiplex PCR, and TCRdb holds only the in-frame ones, with some missing. The data hold about 120,000 clones, with roughly 87% observed a single time. Sequencing was performed on PBMCs. The source is a woman aged 18-29 years in good health and CMV-seronegative.

V is TRBV4-1 and J is TRBJ1-2; TRBD1 aligns across 10 bases. Germline V gives CDR1 MGHRA, CDR2 YSYEKL. CDR3 length: 15 amino acids. Trimming cost V 2 bases and J 5 bases; bases outside gene matches: 5. The CDR3 is CASSQLPGQGYGYTF. The DNA for the CDR3 is TGCGCCAGCAGCCAACTTCCGGGACAGGGGTATGGCTACACCTTC.

This clone appeared once. The chain joins TRBV15 to TRBJ2-3, with D possibly TRBD1 on 5 matching bases. This CDR3 region has 14 residues. Looked up from germline, CDR1 is LNHNV and CDR2 is YYDKDF (reference sequence). Trimming removed 6 bases at V and 4 bases at J, with 14 bases between. The CDR3 protein is CATSKSPGPDTQYF. In nucleotides, the CDR3 is TGTGCCACCAGTAAGAGCCCAGGGCCAGATACGCAGTATTTT.

This clone was counted between two and nine times. The rearrangement joins TRBV6-1 to TRBJ2-7; D ambiguous. CDR1 MNHNS and CDR2 SASEGT come from the germline V gene. This CDR3 has 12 amino acids. V was shortened by 6 bases and J by 0 bases, with 6 bases between the two germline ends. In DNA form, the CDR3 reads TGTGCCAGCAGCCGCGACTCCTACGAGCAGTACTTC. Encoded protein: CASSRDSYEQYF.

V gene TRBV9 combines with J gene TRBJ2-2, with 12 bases fitting TRBD2. The CDR3 runs 15 residues. The trim removed 4 bases at V and 10 bases at J, leaving 8 bases unmatched. From germline, CDR1 is SGDLS and CDR2 YYNGEE. CDR3 DNA: TGTGCCAGCAGCCCTAGCGGGGGGGCCACCCTGGAGCTGTTTTTT. This encodes CASSPSGGATLELFF.

The J gene is TRBJ2-3, the V gene TRBV4-3; D possibly corresponds to TRBD2 (6 bases). Germline V lookup: CDR1 LGHNA, CDR2 YSLEER. The CDR3 loop spans 17 amino acids. V lost 0 bases, J lost 6 bases, and 19 bases lay in between. This CDR3 reads CASSQDGAGRGWDTQYF. CDR3 nucleotides: TGCGCCAGCAGCCAAGATGGGGCGGGAAGGGGCTGGGATACGCAGTATTTT.

V usage is TRBV7-2 and J usage is TRBJ2-7, with TRBD1 matching over 9 bases. The CDR3 contains 14 residues. After removal of 5 bases from V and 6 bases from J, the junction contained 8 bases not matched to a gene. In germline, CDR1 is SGHTA, CDR2 FQGNSA. The CDR3 coding sequence is TGTGCCAGCAGCCCCGACAGGGGGTGGGGCGAGCAGTACTTC. Its translation is CASSPDRGWGEQYF.

This sequence joins TRBV7-2 and TRBJ1-4; possible D gene TRBD1, 5 bases. The CDR3 spans 14 residues. Germline CDR1 reads SGHTA; CDR2 reads FQGNSA. With 6 bases removed from V and 8 bases from J, the gap between germline ends came to 16 bases. CDR3 residues: CASRRGGVGEKLFF. The CDR3 DNA sequence: TGTGCCAGCAGGCGGGGAGGGGTGGGGGAAAAACTGTTTTTT.

The CDR3 DNA reads as TGTGCCAGTACTTCAAGGGGACTAGCCCCCAGAGAGACCCAGTACTTC. Protein: CASTSRGLAPRETQYF. This chain links TRBV19 with TRBJ2-5; TRBD2 agrees at 9 bases. V shed 7 bases and J 4 bases; nucleotides not matched to a gene: 13. Germline CDR1 LNHDA, CDR2 SQIVND (reference sequence). This CDR3 spans 16 amino acids.

This sequence joins TRBV10-3 and TRBJ1-5; 9 bases are shared with TRBD1. Germline loops: CDR1 ENHRY, CDR2 SYGVKD. The junction had 10 bases not matched to a gene; V was cut back by 3 bases and J by 7 bases. CDR3 length equals 16 residues. This CDR3 reads CAISETTGGIGQPQHF. As DNA, the CDR3 is TGTGCCATCAGTGAAACTACAGGGGGCATCGGGCAGCCCCAGCATTTT.

This sequence joins TRBV19 and TRBJ1-5; D might be TRBD1 (6 bases). The CDR3 consists of 15 residues. Trimming stripped 5 bases from V and 8 bases from J, with 19 bases between. Germline V CDR1 and CDR2: LNHDA, SQIVND (reference sequence). In nucleotides, the CDR3 is TGTGCCAGTAGTCCGACAGGTCCCGGGGGGGAGCCCCAGCATTTT. Amino acid sequence: CASSPTGPGGEPQHF.

The chain is built from TRBV10-2 and TRBJ2-5; 9 positions agree with TRBD1. The CDR3 runs 14 residues. The junction had 5 bases not matched to a gene; V was cut back by 6 bases and J by 3 bases. Per the germline V gene, CDR1 is WSHSY and CDR2 is SAAADI. The CDR3 nucleotides are TGCGCCAGCAGCAAACAGGGGGCGGAAGAGACCCAGTACTTC. This gives the protein CASSKQGAEETQYF.

The chain uses TRBV5-1 and TRBJ1-2, with D possibly matching TRBD1 (6 bases). Trimming pared 4 bases from V and 8 bases from J, leaving 33 bases between. From germline, CDR1 is SGHRS and CDR2 YFSETQ. The CDR3 is made up of 19 amino acids. CDR3 DNA sequence: TGCGCCAGCAGCCCGAGGGTAGTACGGACAGAACCCCTTCTATGGGGCTACACCTTC. Translation: CASSPRVVRTEPLLWGYTF. The variable domain in full, completed from reference TRBV5-1 and TRBJ1-2, reads KAGVTQTPRYLIKTRGQQVTLSCSPISGHRSVSWYQQTPGQGLQFLFEYFSETQRNKGNFPGRFSGRQFSNSRSEMNVSTLELGDSALYLCASSPRVVRTEPLLWGYTFGSGTRLTVV.

This clone was counted only a few times. V and J are TRBV10-2 and TRBJ2-7; the D is unclear. V was trimmed by 0 bases and J by 0 bases, leaving 9 bases between them. CDR3 length equals 15 residues. Germline V lookup: CDR1 WSHSY, CDR2 SAAADI. CDR3: CASSESFDSSYEQYF. The DNA of the CDR3 is TGCGCCAGCAGTGAGTCGTTCGACTCCTCCTACGAGCAGTACTTC.

This sequence joins TRBV14 and TRBJ2-1; weak D call: TRBD1 (6 bases). V gave up 1 base and J gave up 5 bases, with 12 bases separating them. This CDR3 contains 15 residues. The V gene's germline CDR1 is SGHDN and CDR2 FVKESK. The CDR3 sequence is CASSQVRDKDNEQFF. The CDR3 region has the DNA TGTGCCAGCAGCCAAGTTCGGGACAAAGACAATGAGCAGTTCTTC.

The J gene is TRBJ2-1, the V gene TRBV2, with a possible D match to TRBD2 (5 bases). The CDR3 is made up of 15 amino acids. Germline V gene sequence: CDR1 SNHLY, CDR2 FYNNEI. V was pared by 2 bases and J by 7 bases, with 15 bases between. CDR3 residues: CASSEMRANLNEQFF. The CDR3 coding sequence is TGTGCCAGCAGTGAAATGAGGGCAAATTTGAATGAGCAGTTCTTC.

The J gene is TRBJ2-7, the V gene TRBV28; D perhaps matches TRBD1 (6 bases). The germline gives CDR1 MDHEN, CDR2 SYDVKM. The CDR3 runs 15 residues. V was trimmed by 6 bases and J by 5 bases, leaving 20 bases between them. CDR3 sequence (DNA): TGTGCCAGCAGCTCTGCCGAAACAGGGAACCACGAGCAGTACTTC. It specifies CASSSAETGNHEQYF.

The J gene is TRBJ1-2, the V gene TRBV2, with TRBD1 identical over 10 bases. V lost 6 bases and J lost 6; bases outside the gene matches: 7. The CDR3 is made up of 14 amino acids. The germline V gene has CDR1 SNHLY and CDR2 FYNNEI. For the CDR3, the DNA is TGTGCCAGCAGCGATGAGACAGGGGGCAATGGCTACACCTTC. Translating gives CASSDETGGNGYTF.

The chain carries TRBV9 and TRBJ1-1; weak D call: TRBD1 (6 bases). Germline V gene sequence: CDR1 SGDLS, CDR2 YYNGEE. CDR3 length: 13 amino acids. Trimming took 4 bases from V and 8 from J, leaving 15 bases between them. CDR3 region: CASSPEGGAEAFF. The DNA of the CDR3 is TGTGCCAGCAGCCCCGAAGGGGGGGCCGAAGCTTTCTTT.

The genes are TRBV30 and TRBJ1-1; the D gene is possibly TRBD1 (5 bases). The V end lost 0 bases, the J end lost 6 bases, and 14 bases lay between the germline ends. This CDR3 comprises 14 residues. Germline assignment: CDR1 GTSNPN and CDR2 SVGIG (reference sequence). The CDR3 region is CAWSVVAGRAEAFF. The CDR3 region has the DNA TGTGCCTGGAGTGTGGTGGCAGGGCGAGCTGAAGCTTTCTTT.

This clone has just one count. The rearrangement joins TRBV4-2 to TRBJ2-1, with TRBD2 matching 14 bases. In germline, CDR1 is LGHNA, CDR2 YNFKEQ. This CDR3 comprises 20 residues. With V trimmed by 2 bases and J by 3 bases, 12 bases remained unmatched. In nucleotides, the CDR3 is TGTGCCAGCAGCCAAACACCGGGACTAGCGGGAGAGTTCTTCTACAATGAGCAGTTCTTC. It translates to CASSQTPGLAGEFFYNEQFF.

The chain has TRBV28 and TRBJ2-7, with 8 bases identical to TRBD2. Germline CDR1 MDHEN, CDR2 SYDVKM. Germline trimming cut 5 bases from V and 3 bases from J; bases unmatched to any gene: 9. CDR3 size: 15 residues. CDR3 in DNA: TGTGCCAGCAGTACCCCGACTAGCGCTAACTACGAGCAGTACTTC. It translates to CASSTPTSANYEQYF. Drawing the rest from reference TRBV28 and TRBJ2-7, the complete variable domain is DVKVTQSSRYLVKRTGEKVFLECVQDMDHENMFWYRQDPGLGLRLIYFSYDVKMKEKGDIPEGYSVSREKKERFSLILESASTNQTSMYLCASSTPTSANYEQYFGPGTRLTVT.